The clone carrying this TCR beta chain was counted many times. Amplified TCR beta CDR3 regions derived from RNA transcripts. HTBI primers drove first-round RT-PCR of the TCR CDR3. TCRdb re-derived calls from the multiplex PCR reads in MiXCR, one entry per CDR3 protein. Of approximately 870,000 distinct CDR3 sequences listed, 38% are singletons. V gave up 3 bases and J gave up 5 bases; unmatched junction bases: 5. The CDR3 length is 16 residues. Germline CDR1 KGHDR, CDR2 SFDVKD. This record comes from a study of T cells in Graves' hyperthyroidism and ophthalmopathy. This clonotype originated in a man aged 18-30 years with Graves' hyperthyroidism. The chain has TRBV24-1 and TRBJ2-2, with TRBD2 identical over 10 bases. Sequenced input: blood. Here the CDR3 reads CATSDPGLAETGELFF. Written as DNA, the CDR3 is TGTGCCACCAGTGATCCCGGACTAGCGGAGACCGGGGAGCTGTTTTTT.